Listed here is a single T cell receptor beta chain. Its binding antigen is unknown. No clone much larger than this one lies a single base away; base qualities are absent. Receptor amplification or capture employed the immunoSEQ multiplex PCR assay. This immuneACCESS table, as held by TCRdb, lists in-frame sequences with V and J called but not all clones. Of the missing ones, under half trace to an unresolved V gene in checked studies; the others have no known cause. The sample yields approximately 85,000 clones; around 92% were counted once. The top ten constitute 0.27% of the sample. The germline V gene sets CDR1 to SGHNT and CDR2 to YENEEA. The CDR3 runs 14 residues from the cysteine to the phenylalanine. CDR3 DNA only is kept here, 42 bases in frame from base 1. Cut back by 6 bases and 1 base, the V and J ends lie 11 bases apart. The data originate from a study of technical replicates of blood from a few donors (dated by TCRdb to 2016 to 2017).

What was sequenced was T cells isolated from PBMCs. This clonotype originated in a human donor in good health. Recombination connected TRBV11-3 to TRBJ2-3; the D gene is perhaps TRBD2, from 6 matching bases. The CDR3 protein: CASRWGEGTDTQYF. The DNA reads as follows: TGTGCCAGCAGATGGGGGGAGGGCACAGATACGCAGTATTTT.